This entry lists 20 T cell receptor beta chains sequenced from one sample in a study of beta chain features in type 1 diabetes (dated by TCRdb to the late 2010s). The library was generated by the immunoSEQ multiplex PCR assay. The High Capacity cDNA Reverse Transcription Kit was used to reverse transcribe all of the isolated RNA, meaning that expressed TCRB transcripts were what got sequenced. TCRdb carries this immuneACCESS record with in-frame sequences only. Its versions omit some clonotypes, under half of them owing to an unresolved V gene in the studies checked, with the rest unexplained. Here the sample has around 180,000 clones; around 8% occur a single time. 0.94% of the sample is in the top ten clones. No cognate antigen is known for these TCRs. The paper's findings and limits, for the study overall: Type 1 diabetes patients showed a moderate but significant shortening of TCRB CDR3 length in all four CD4+ subsets.

The sequenced material came from central memory CD4+ T cells from blood. The receptor source for this set is a woman aged 40-49 years with type 1 diabetes.

This clone was detected only a few times. The chain couples TRBV10-3 to TRBJ2-5; the match to TRBD2 covers 7 bases. With 6 bases clipped from V and 0 bases from J, the junction kept 13 bases outside the gene matches. Per the germline V gene, CDR1 is ENHRY and CDR2 is SYGVKD. The CDR3 contains 17 residues. The CDR3 bases are TGTGCCATCAGCCGCGGGGAGGGGATCAGGTACCAAGAGACCCAGTACTTC. Translation gives CAISRGEGIRYQETQYF.

This clone showed up just a few times. This rearrangement joins TRBV21-1 to TRBJ2-1; no DNA check was done on the table's D call, TRBD2. TRBV21-1 is labeled a pseudogene. The CDR3 has 12 amino acids. Here the CDR3 DNA reads TGTGCCAGCAACTCAGGAGGCAATGAGCAGTTCTTC. Protein: CASNSGGNEQFF.

This clone has only a few counts. This chain joins TRBV7-9 and TRBJ1-5, with a possible D match to TRBD1 (6 bases). There are 14 residues in the CDR3. In germline, CDR1 is SEHNR, CDR2 FQNEAQ (reference sequence). V dropped 4 bases and J dropped 6 bases, with 13 bases sitting between them. Here the CDR3 reads CASSWGQAGQPQHF. The CDR3 nucleotides are TGTGCCAGCAGCTGGGGGCAGGCAGGTCAGCCCCAGCATTTT.

The rearrangement uses TRBV9 and TRBJ1-2; D may be TRBD1 (5 bases). The germline V gene encodes CDR1 SGDLS and CDR2 YYNGEE. V was shortened by 3 bases and J by 5 bases, with 11 bases between the two germline ends. CDR3 size: 13 residues. The CDR3 sequence is CASSAITGYGYTF. In nucleotides, the CDR3 is TGTGCCAGCAGCGCCATAACAGGTTATGGCTACACCTTC.

The chain uses TRBV5-1 and TRBJ2-1, with D perhaps matching TRBD2 (6 bases). Trimming left V 2 bases short and J 2 bases short, with 8 bases between. CDR1 is SGHRS and CDR2 is YFSETQ in the germline V gene. The CDR3 loop spans 14 amino acids. The CDR3 loop is CASSFPGAYNEQFF. CDR3 nucleotide sequence: TGCGCCAGCAGCTTCCCGGGGGCCTACAATGAGCAGTTCTTC.

This chain connects TRBV7-3 to TRBJ2-1; 9 bases are shared with TRBD1. The CDR3 spans 14 residues. The ends lost 5 bases at V and 8 bases at J; junction bases unmatched: 7. Germline V lookup: CDR1 SGHTA, CDR2 FQGTGA. This chain's CDR3 is CASSASGQGDEQFF. CDR3 in DNA: TGTGCCAGCAGCGCCTCGGGACAGGGTGATGAGCAGTTCTTC.

The gene calls are TRBV30 and TRBJ2-5, with TRBD2 matching 11 bases. Losses at the gene ends were 5 bases for V and 3 bases for J; bases not matched to a gene: 11. The CDR3 consists of 16 residues. Per germline, CDR1 GTSNPN and CDR2 SVGIG (reference sequence). The CDR3 region is CAWAVGGLAGEETQYF. In nucleotides, the CDR3 is TGTGCCTGGGCCGTGGGCGGACTAGCGGGTGAAGAGACCCAGTACTTC.

V gene TRBV18 combines with J gene TRBJ2-7; D gene uncertain. V lost 0 bases and J lost 7, with 10 bases in between. This CDR3 comprises 13 residues. From germline, CDR1 is KGHSH and CDR2 LQKENI. This CDR3 is CASSPPSRWEQYF. In DNA, the CDR3 is TGTGCCAGCTCACCACCTTCGCGGTGGGAGCAGTACTTC. Full variable domain (remainder filled in from reference TRBV18 and TRBJ2-7): NAGVMQNPRHLVRRRGQEARLRCSPMKGHSHVYWYRQLPEEGLKFMVYLQKENIIDESGMPKERFSAEFPKEGPSILRIQQVVRGDSAAYFCASSPPSRWEQYFGPGTRLTVT.

The rearrangement links TRBV15 to TRBJ2-3, with D maybe TRBD2 (7 bases). CDR3 length: 16 residues. V lost 0 bases to trimming and J lost 4 bases, with 14 bases between them. Germline values: CDR1 LNHNV, CDR2 YYDKDF (reference sequence). In DNA, the CDR3 is TGTGCCACCAGCAGAGATGGCTCGGGGGGCGCAGATACGCAGTATTTT. Protein product: CATSRDGSGGADTQYF.

The chain employs TRBV20-1 and TRBJ2-7; D not certain. Looked up from germline, CDR1 is DFQATT and CDR2 is SNEGSKA (reference sequence). Trimming shortened V by 3 bases and J by 3 bases, and 6 bases separated the two germline ends. The CDR3 totals 11 residues. The CDR3 DNA reads as TGCAGTGCTAGGCGCTTCTACGAGCAGTACTTC. This translates into CSARRFYEQYF.

A few counts support this clone. The rearrangement joins TRBV7-3 to TRBJ2-1; the D gene is possibly TRBD1 (6 bases). CDR3 length equals 17 residues. V lost 0 bases and J 6 bases, leaving 18 bases between the germline ends. Germline CDR1 is SGHTA and CDR2 is FQGTGA. Here the CDR3 reads CASSLTGTRVKGNEQFF. The CDR3 region has the DNA TGTGCCAGCAGCTTAACGGGGACAAGGGTTAAGGGCAATGAGCAGTTCTTC.

The genes are TRBV10-3 and TRBJ1-2; D gene uncertain. With 4 bases removed from V and 8 bases from J, the gap between germline ends came to 11 bases. The CDR3 extends over 12 amino acids. Germline V gene lookup returns CDR1 ENHRY and CDR2 SYGVKD. The CDR3 sequence is CAISGRSEGYTF. As DNA, the CDR3 is TGTGCCATCAGTGGGAGATCGGAGGGCTACACCTTC.

The rearrangement joins TRBV7-2 to TRBJ2-7, with 7 bases that match TRBD2. The CDR3 is 15 amino acids. With V trimmed by 2 bases and J by 5 bases, 9 bases remained unmatched. Germline values: CDR1 SGHTA, CDR2 FQGNSA. This CDR3 is CASSLKSGGGNEQYF. CDR3 sequence (DNA): TGTGCCAGCAGCTTAAAATCGGGAGGTGGCAACGAGCAGTACTTC.

V gene TRBV7-2 combines with J gene TRBJ1-2; tentatively, D is TRBD1 (5 bases). The CDR3 has 15 amino acids. Trimming took off 0 bases at V and 5 bases at J, with 13 bases between the two ends. Germline loops: CDR1 SGHTA, CDR2 FQGNSA. CDR3 sequence (DNA): TGTGCCAGCAGCTTAGCGCAGGGTTTGGGGTATGGCTACACCTTC. This codes for CASSLAQGLGYGYTF.

The V call is TRBV13, the J call TRBJ1-1, with 8 bases aligning to TRBD1. V shed 6 bases, J shed 6 bases, and the junction held 9 bases outside the gene matches. This CDR3 has 14 amino acids. Germline V gene sequence: CDR1 PRHDT, CDR2 FYEKMQ (reference sequence). CDR3 coding DNA: TGTGCCAGCAGTAACCTGGCAGGGGGCCCTGAAGCTTTCTTT. This sequence encodes CASSNLAGGPEAFF.

This clone was counted only a few times. The gene calls are TRBV7-3 and TRBJ2-2, with 9 bases lining up with TRBD1. CDR1 is SGHTA, CDR2 FQGTGA, per germline. Losses at the gene ends were 5 bases for V and 2 bases for J; bases not matched to a gene: 6. The CDR3 spans 16 residues. The CDR3 sequence: CASSPGGQGNTGELFF. The CDR3, as DNA: TGTGCCAGCAGCCCCGGGGGACAGGGAAACACCGGGGAGCTGTTTTTT.

In this sample, this clone turned up a few times. The chain couples TRBV5-5 to TRBJ1-5; D is unresolved. V lost 0 bases to trimming and J lost 6 bases, with 7 bases between them. Germline CDR1 reads SGHKS; CDR2 reads YYEKEE (reference sequence). The CDR3 sequence is 13 residues long. The CDR3 coding sequence is TGTGCCAGCAGCTTGGAATGGGCTCAGCCCCAGCATTTT. This codes for CASSLEWAQPQHF. Looking up the rest from reference TRBV5-5 and TRBJ1-5 gives the full variable domain: DAGVTQSPTHLIKTRGQQVTLRCSPISGHKSVSWYQQVLGQGPQFIFQYYEKEERGRGNFPDRFSARQFPNYSSELNVNALLLGDSALYLCASSLEWAQPQHFGDGTRLSIL.

This clone occurred many times. The V call is TRBV14, the J call TRBJ2-1, with a tentative D call TRBD2 (6 bases). This CDR3 is built from 16 residues. Trimming took 4 bases from V and 0 from J, leaving 13 bases between them. Germline values: CDR1 SGHDN, CDR2 FVKESK. In DNA form, the CDR3 reads TGTGCCAGCAGCCCCGGGACTCCAAGCTCCTACAATGAGCAGTTCTTC. Translation: CASSPGTPSSYNEQFF.

This clone has only a few counts. The genes are TRBV5-1 and TRBJ2-1; D is perhaps TRBD2 (6 bases). Per the germline V gene, CDR1 is SGHRS and CDR2 is YFSETQ. The V end lost 4 bases, the J end lost 4 bases, and 12 bases lay between the germline ends. The CDR3 is 14 residues long. The CDR3 DNA sequence: TGCGCCAGCAGCCCCGGGACTCGATACAATGAGCAGTTCTTC. As protein: CASSPGTRYNEQFF.

The chain uses TRBV19 and TRBJ1-2; the D is unclear. The V gene's germline CDR1 is LNHDA and CDR2 SQIVND (reference sequence). Trimming shortened V by 4 bases and J by 4 bases, and 10 bases separated the two germline ends. This CDR3 comprises 13 residues. Here the CDR3 DNA reads TGTGCCAGTAGTACCCCTAACCTCTATGGCTACACCTTC. Its protein is CASSTPNLYGYTF.